These T cell receptor beta chains were read from a single sample in a study of vaccination effects on CD4 cells after COVID-19. The repertoire was sequenced with immunoSEQ multiplex PCR; TCRdb's copy has only in-frame clones and lacks some. The sample comprises just over 55,000 clones, just under 80% of which are singletons, and 4.3% rests with the top ten. No antigen has been assigned to these receptors. Material: CD4+ T cells from PBMCs cultured without peptide, obtained after COVID-19 vaccination. The receptors originated from a human donor who received a COVID-19 vaccine. The conserved cysteine and the conserved F or W are not part of the CDR3 here. D genes are given only for firm matches.

j_call: TRBJ2-7; d_call: .; v_call: TRBV4-1; cdr3_aa: ASSGRISYEQY
j_call: TRBJ2-1; d_call: TRBD1; v_call: TRBV5-1; cdr3_aa: ASSTRTGANEQF
j_call: TRBJ2-1; d_call: .; v_call: TRBV4-2; cdr3_aa: ASSQDLEFEQF
j_call: TRBJ2-7; d_call: TRBD1; v_call: TRBV19; cdr3_aa: ASRKTGVGEQY
j_call: TRBJ1-2; d_call: TRBD1; v_call: TRBV6-6; cdr3_aa: ASSYTGDYGYT
j_call: TRBJ2-1; d_call: .; v_call: TRBV5-7; cdr3_aa: ASSLVVIYNEQF
j_call: TRBJ1-2; d_call: .; v_call: TRBV6-2/TRBV6-3; cdr3_aa: ASSFSPNYGYT
j_call: TRBJ1-2; d_call: .; v_call: TRBV5-8; cdr3_aa: ASNLMGGGYT
j_call: TRBJ2-2; d_call: TRBD1; v_call: TRBV28; cdr3_aa: ASSLSPGTGTGELF
j_call: TRBJ1-1; d_call: .; v_call: TRBV6-5; cdr3_aa: ASSQYTEAF
j_call: TRBJ2-5; d_call: TRBD2; v_call: TRBV9; cdr3_aa: ASSNRGLAGQETQY
j_call: TRBJ2-3; d_call: TRBD1; v_call: TRBV5-1; cdr3_aa: ASSAGTGDNSDTQY
j_call: TRBJ1-2; d_call: .; v_call: TRBV7-9; cdr3_aa: ASSFPAGNYGYT
j_call: TRBJ2-3; d_call: .; v_call: TRBV13; cdr3_aa: ASSLGGSTDTQY
j_call: TRBJ2-1; d_call: TRBD2; v_call: TRBV24-1; cdr3_aa: ATSDPGTSYNEQF
j_call: TRBJ1-3; d_call: .; v_call: TRBV30; cdr3_aa: AWSSGANTIY
j_call: TRBJ1-1; d_call: .; v_call: TRBV20-1; cdr3_aa: SARDFPEAF
j_call: TRBJ2-1; d_call: .; v_call: TRBV6-2/TRBV6-3; cdr3_aa: ASSYRLVGYNEQF
j_call: TRBJ1-6; d_call: TRBD1; v_call: TRBV5-8; cdr3_aa: ASSLGGVNNSPLH
j_call: TRBJ1-1; d_call: .; v_call: TRBV5-1; cdr3_aa: ASTQDTPNTEAF
j_call: TRBJ2-1; d_call: .; v_call: TRBV24-1; cdr3_aa: ATSDRTDNEQF
j_call: TRBJ2-1; d_call: .; v_call: TRBV27; cdr3_aa: ASSLSLYNEQF
j_call: TRBJ1-2; d_call: .; v_call: TRBV7-2; cdr3_aa: ASSPMGGVGYGYT
j_call: TRBJ1-2; d_call: .; v_call: TRBV18; cdr3_aa: ASSPGGPPRIYT
j_call: TRBJ2-3; d_call: .; v_call: TRBV6-5; cdr3_aa: ASSRNPTDTQY
j_call: TRBJ1-5; d_call: .; v_call: TRBV6-1; cdr3_aa: ASSEGQAHSNQPQH
j_call: TRBJ2-1; d_call: TRBD1; v_call: TRBV3-1/TRBV3-2; cdr3_aa: ASSQGLGTGNNEQF
j_call: TRBJ1-2; d_call: .; v_call: TRBV5-5; cdr3_aa: ASSLIGEEVDGYT
j_call: TRBJ2-1; d_call: TRBD2; v_call: TRBV7-2; cdr3_aa: ASRSPGLYNEQF
j_call: TRBJ1-1; d_call: .; v_call: TRBV9; cdr3_aa: ASSLASVRNTEAF
j_call: TRBJ1-2; d_call: .; v_call: TRBV15; cdr3_aa: ATSRDLAGDFGYT
j_call: TRBJ2-5; d_call: .; v_call: TRBV6-1; cdr3_aa: ASSEDPYQETQY
j_call: TRBJ2-1; d_call: TRBD2; v_call: TRBV11-2; cdr3_aa: ASSFTSGRPSPSYNEQF
j_call: TRBJ2-5; d_call: .; v_call: TRBV7-6; cdr3_aa: ASSRAGETQY
j_call: TRBJ2-2; d_call: .; v_call: TRBV18; cdr3_aa: ASSPSTFNTGELF
j_call: TRBJ2-5; d_call: TRBD2; v_call: TRBV14; cdr3_aa: ASRLTSGGADQY
j_call: TRBJ1-5; d_call: .; v_call: TRBV2; cdr3_aa: ASARTASNQPQH
j_call: TRBJ2-3; d_call: TRBD1; v_call: TRBV6-2/TRBV6-3; cdr3_aa: ASSWGQGIADTQY
j_call: TRBJ2-7; d_call: TRBD2; v_call: TRBV24-1; cdr3_aa: ATSDSTWVAGAYEQY
j_call: TRBJ2-7; d_call: .; v_call: TRBV2; cdr3_aa: ASSAIVYEQY
j_call: TRBJ2-1; d_call: .; v_call: TRBV7-9; cdr3_aa: ASSLTPRGGRSYNEQF
j_call: TRBJ1-3; d_call: TRBD1; v_call: TRBV30; cdr3_aa: AWKGWGQGSGNTIY
j_call: TRBJ1-1; d_call: TRBD1; v_call: TRBV11-2; cdr3_aa: ASSQQGYTEAF